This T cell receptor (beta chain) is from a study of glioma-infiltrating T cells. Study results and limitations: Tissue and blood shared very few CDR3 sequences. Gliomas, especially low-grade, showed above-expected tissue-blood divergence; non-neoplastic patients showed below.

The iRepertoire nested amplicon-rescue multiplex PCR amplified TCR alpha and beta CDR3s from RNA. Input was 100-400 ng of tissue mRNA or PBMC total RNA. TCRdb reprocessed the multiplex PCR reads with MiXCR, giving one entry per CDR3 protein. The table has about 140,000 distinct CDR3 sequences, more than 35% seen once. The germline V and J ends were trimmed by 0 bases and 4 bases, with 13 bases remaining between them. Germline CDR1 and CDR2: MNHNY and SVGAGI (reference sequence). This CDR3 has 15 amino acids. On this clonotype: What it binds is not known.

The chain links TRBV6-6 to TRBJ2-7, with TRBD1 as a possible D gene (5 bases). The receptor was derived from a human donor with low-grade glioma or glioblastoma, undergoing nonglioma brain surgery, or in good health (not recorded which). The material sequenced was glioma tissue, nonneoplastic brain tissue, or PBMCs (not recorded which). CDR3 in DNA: TGTGCCAGCAGTTACTCCCCAAGGGGCTCGTACGAGCAGTACTTC. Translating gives CASSYSPRGSYEQYF.